This is a list of T cell receptor beta chains from one sample in a study of regulatory T cells in long-lasting Graves disease. MiXCR, run by TCRdb on the multiplex PCR reads, gives a single entry per CDR3 protein. Of a few hundred thousand distinct CDR3 sequences in the sample, around 23% were seen once. The source was peripheral blood mononuclear cells (PBMCs), collected when the disease was refractory, from a patient treated with antithyroid drugs. All receptors derive from a female donor with Graves disease. Both conserved end residues are part of each CDR3. D genes are given only for firm matches. Size tells how often a clone was seen (once, few, many) or the class of an expanded clone, and some rows leave it out.

j_gene: TRBJ2-5
v_gene: TRBV4-3
d_gene: .
abundance: once
CDR3nt: TGCGCCAGCAGCCAAGATAGGGCCAATGTCCAAGAGACCCAGTACTTC
CDR3aa: CASSQDRANVQETQYF

j_gene: TRBJ2-1
v_gene: TRBV19
d_gene: .
abundance: .
CDR3nt: TGTGCCAGTAGTATTGGCCAGGAGAGCTCCTACAATGAGCAGTTCTTC
CDR3aa: CASSIGQESSYNEQFF

j_gene: TRBJ1-4
v_gene: TRBV6-2/TRBV6-3
d_gene: TRBD1
abundance: .
CDR3nt: TGTGCCAGCAGCACACAGGGGATTGAAAAACTGTTTTTT
CDR3aa: CASSTQGIEKLFF

j_gene: TRBJ1-5
v_gene: TRBV7-2
d_gene: .
abundance: many
CDR3nt: TGTGCCAGCAGCTTAGGTAGCCCAGGGAGCAATCAGCCCCAGCATTTT
CDR3aa: CASSLGSPGSNQPQHF

j_gene: TRBJ1-2
v_gene: TRBV12-3/TRBV12-4
d_gene: TRBD1
abundance: .
CDR3nt: TGTGCCAGCAGTTCCGGGACAGGGGTTCGGTATGGCTACACCTTC
CDR3aa: CASSSGTGVRYGYTF

j_gene: TRBJ2-7
v_gene: TRBV20-1
d_gene: .
abundance: many
CDR3nt: TGCAGTGCCCGAAACCCGGGATTCTCCTACGAGCAGTACTTC
CDR3aa: CSARNPGFSYEQYF

j_gene: TRBJ2-2
v_gene: TRBV20-1
d_gene: .
abundance: many
CDR3nt: TGCAGTGCTAGAGATCCCCGGACCGGGGAGCTGTTTTTT
CDR3aa: CSARDPRTGELFF

j_gene: TRBJ2-1
v_gene: TRBV7-2
d_gene: TRBD2
abundance: .
CDR3nt: TGTGCCAGCAGCCAATCCCTCCTAGCGGACTCCTACAATGAGCAGTTCTTC
CDR3aa: CASSQSLLADSYNEQFF

j_gene: TRBJ1-3
v_gene: TRBV28
d_gene: TRBD1
abundance: many
CDR3nt: TGTGCCAGCACCCTCCAGGCACAGGGGGGAAACACCATATATTTT
CDR3aa: CASTLQAQGGNTIYF

j_gene: TRBJ2-5
v_gene: TRBV4-3
d_gene: .
abundance: .
CDR3nt: TGCGCCAGCAGCGCGGGACTTAGCATACAAGAGACCCAGTACTTC
CDR3aa: CASSAGLSIQETQYF

j_gene: TRBJ2-3
v_gene: TRBV12-3/TRBV12-4
d_gene: .
abundance: few
CDR3nt: TGTGCCAGCAGCGTACTAGCTAATTCGGATTATACGCAGTATTTT
CDR3aa: CASSVLANSDYTQYF

j_gene: TRBJ2-7
v_gene: TRBV29-1
d_gene: .
abundance: few
CDR3nt: TGCAGCGTTTTGCTAGCTGAGAACGAGCAGTACTTC
CDR3aa: CSVLLAENEQYF

j_gene: TRBJ2-5
v_gene: TRBV28
d_gene: .
abundance: many
CDR3nt: TGTGCCAGCGCCCCCCTGAGCAGGGAACAGACCCAGTACTTC
CDR3aa: CASAPLSREQTQYF

j_gene: TRBJ2-5
v_gene: TRBV28
d_gene: .
abundance: few
CDR3nt: TGTGCCAGCGCCGGATCCTCGGAGACCCAGTACTTC
CDR3aa: CASAGSSETQYF

j_gene: TRBJ1-1
v_gene: TRBV3-1
d_gene: .
abundance: few
CDR3nt: TGTGCCAGCAGCCAAGGAAGGTCCGTCAACACTGAAGCTTTCTTT
CDR3aa: CASSQGRSVNTEAFF

j_gene: TRBJ1-2
v_gene: TRBV15
d_gene: .
abundance: many
CDR3nt: TGTGCCACCAGCAGAGAGGCGGGTGGCTACACCTTC
CDR3aa: CATSREAGGYTF

j_gene: TRBJ1-2
v_gene: TRBV5-6
d_gene: .
abundance: many
CDR3nt: TGTGCCAGCAGCTTAGTGGGGGACTATGGCTACACCTTC
CDR3aa: CASSLVGDYGYTF

j_gene: TRBJ1-2
v_gene: TRBV5-6
d_gene: .
abundance: .
CDR3nt: TGTGCCAGCAGCTTGTACGGGGGAAGCGGCTACACCTTC
CDR3aa: CASSLYGGSGYTF

j_gene: TRBJ1-1
v_gene: TRBV10-3
d_gene: .
abundance: many
CDR3nt: TGTGCCATCAGTGACCGGGGGGGCCTTCACACTGAAGCTTTCTTT
CDR3aa: CAISDRGGLHTEAFF

j_gene: TRBJ2-6
v_gene: TRBV5-5
d_gene: TRBD1
abundance: many
CDR3nt: TGTGCCAGCAGCTCCCGGGACAGAGAGTCTGGGGCCAACGTCCTGACTTTC
CDR3aa: CASSSRDRESGANVLTF

j_gene: TRBJ2-3
v_gene: TRBV11-2
d_gene: TRBD2
abundance: .
CDR3nt: TGTGCCAGCAGCTTTGAGAGACTAGCGGGTGACACAGATACGCAGTATTTT
CDR3aa: CASSFERLAGDTDTQYF

j_gene: TRBJ2-7
v_gene: TRBV28
d_gene: TRBD1
abundance: many
CDR3nt: TGTGCCAGCAGTTGGGACAGGGCCGAGCAGTACTTC
CDR3aa: CASSWDRAEQYF

j_gene: TRBJ1-5
v_gene: TRBV2
d_gene: .
abundance: many
CDR3nt: TGTGCCAGCAGCGCGACCTGGGGAGGGTTGAGCAATCAGCCCCAGCATTTT
CDR3aa: CASSATWGGLSNQPQHF

j_gene: TRBJ2-7
v_gene: TRBV12-3/TRBV12-4
d_gene: .
abundance: many
CDR3nt: TGTGCCAGCAGTTTAAACATCCTCGAGCAGTACTTC
CDR3aa: CASSLNILEQYF

j_gene: TRBJ1-5
v_gene: TRBV6-1
d_gene: .
abundance: few
CDR3nt: TGTGCCAGCAGTCAGCATGATAGCAATCAGCCCCAGCATTTT
CDR3aa: CASSQHDSNQPQHF

j_gene: TRBJ2-1
v_gene: TRBV7-2
d_gene: .
abundance: few
CDR3nt: TGTGCCAGCAGCCTTGGGCTAGAGAACAATGAGCAGTTCTTC
CDR3aa: CASSLGLENNEQFF

j_gene: TRBJ2-7
v_gene: TRBV7-2
d_gene: TRBD2
abundance: .
CDR3nt: TGTGCCAGCAGCTTGGCGCTACTAGCGGGACCTCGCAGCGGCTACGAGCAGTACTTC
CDR3aa: CASSLALLAGPRSGYEQYF

j_gene: TRBJ2-7
v_gene: TRBV6-1
d_gene: .
abundance: few
CDR3nt: TGTGCCAGCAGCTCGCCAACCTGGGACGAGCAGTACTTC
CDR3aa: CASSSPTWDEQYF

j_gene: TRBJ1-6
v_gene: TRBV20-1
d_gene: .
abundance: many
CDR3nt: TGCAGTGTCTGGCAGGGCGATAATTCACCCCTCCACTTT
CDR3aa: CSVWQGDNSPLHF

j_gene: TRBJ2-7
v_gene: TRBV6-1
d_gene: .
abundance: many
CDR3nt: TGTGCCAGCAGGCCGATAATCTCCTACGAGCAGTACTTC
CDR3aa: CASRPIISYEQYF

j_gene: TRBJ2-7
v_gene: TRBV28
d_gene: TRBD1
abundance: .
CDR3nt: TGTGCCAGCCCGGGACAGTTCCACGAGCAGTACTTC
CDR3aa: CASPGQFHEQYF

j_gene: TRBJ2-7
v_gene: TRBV7-9
d_gene: .
abundance: .
CDR3nt: TGTGCCAGCAGCTTCGGAGATGTGAGCTCCTACGAGCAGTACTTC
CDR3aa: CASSFGDVSSYEQYF

j_gene: TRBJ2-5
v_gene: TRBV20-1
d_gene: .
abundance: .
CDR3nt: TGCAGTGCGACAACGGGGGTCGAGACCCAGTACTTC
CDR3aa: CSATTGVETQYF

j_gene: TRBJ2-5
v_gene: TRBV5-1
d_gene: TRBD2
abundance: .
CDR3nt: TGCGCCAGCAGCTTGGCGAAGGGGCTAGCGGGCAGGGGTGAGCAGGAGACCCAGTACTTC
CDR3aa: CASSLAKGLAGRGEQETQYF

j_gene: TRBJ2-5
v_gene: TRBV15
d_gene: .
abundance: many
CDR3nt: TGTGCCACCAGCAGAGATCAGTGGGAAGAGACCCAGTACTTC
CDR3aa: CATSRDQWEETQYF

j_gene: TRBJ2-5
v_gene: TRBV20-1
d_gene: TRBD1
abundance: few
CDR3nt: TGCAGTGCAACCTTAGACAGGGGGCTGGTTGAGACCCAGTACTTC
CDR3aa: CSATLDRGLVETQYF

j_gene: TRBJ2-7
v_gene: TRBV10-2
d_gene: .
abundance: many
CDR3nt: TGCGCCAGCAGTGAGGTGGACTCCGTGGCGGTCGAGCAGTACTTC
CDR3aa: CASSEVDSVAVEQYF

j_gene: TRBJ2-7
v_gene: TRBV4-1
d_gene: .
abundance: .
CDR3nt: TGCGCCAGCAGCCAAGAGGAGCGTGGGACCTACGAGCAGTACTTC
CDR3aa: CASSQEERGTYEQYF

j_gene: TRBJ2-7
v_gene: TRBV7-9
d_gene: .
abundance: .
CDR3nt: TGTGCCAGCAGCCCCCGACTTTCCCCCTACGAGCAGTACTTC
CDR3aa: CASSPRLSPYEQYF

j_gene: TRBJ2-1
v_gene: TRBV20-1
d_gene: .
abundance: .
CDR3nt: TGCAGTGCTAGGACTGACAATGAGCAGTTCTTC
CDR3aa: CSARTDNEQFF

j_gene: TRBJ1-1
v_gene: TRBV18
d_gene: .
abundance: many
CDR3nt: TGTGCCAGCTCACAGTCCGGGGAAACTGAAGCTTTCTTT
CDR3aa: CASSQSGETEAFF

j_gene: TRBJ2-7
v_gene: TRBV11-2
d_gene: .
abundance: few
CDR3nt: TGTGCCAGCAGCTTAGAGAACGGAGTAGGCTACGAGCAGTACTTC
CDR3aa: CASSLENGVGYEQYF

j_gene: TRBJ1-4
v_gene: TRBV18
d_gene: .
abundance: .
CDR3nt: TGTGCCAGCTCACCCTCAGTTTCCCGTGAAAAACTGTTTTTT
CDR3aa: CASSPSVSREKLFF

j_gene: TRBJ2-5
v_gene: TRBV11-2
d_gene: .
abundance: many
CDR3nt: TGTGCCAGCAGCTCCCTCGTAGTAAAACCAGAGACCCAGTACTTC
CDR3aa: CASSSLVVKPETQYF

j_gene: TRBJ2-7
v_gene: TRBV6-5
d_gene: .
abundance: .
CDR3nt: TGTGCCAGCAGTTACCGAACCGACGGGACCTACGAGCAGTACTTC
CDR3aa: CASSYRTDGTYEQYF

j_gene: TRBJ2-2
v_gene: TRBV11-2
d_gene: TRBD2
abundance: many
CDR3nt: TGTGCCAGCAGTAATTTGCTAGCGGGAGGCGGCACCGGGGAGCTGTTTTTT
CDR3aa: CASSNLLAGGGTGELFF

j_gene: TRBJ2-1
v_gene: TRBV28
d_gene: TRBD2
abundance: .
CDR3nt: TGTGCCAGCAGTCCCTTAGCGGGAGGGGATGAGCAGTTCTTC
CDR3aa: CASSPLAGGDEQFF

j_gene: TRBJ2-7
v_gene: TRBV20-1
d_gene: .
abundance: .
CDR3nt: TGCAGTGCTAGAGCACCCGCTCACTCCTACGAGCAGTACTTC
CDR3aa: CSARAPAHSYEQYF

j_gene: TRBJ1-1
v_gene: TRBV27
d_gene: .
abundance: many
CDR3nt: TGTGCCAGCAGTTTATCCGCACAAGCTTTCTTT
CDR3aa: CASSLSAQAFF

j_gene: TRBJ2-7
v_gene: TRBV5-1
d_gene: TRBD2
abundance: many
CDR3nt: TGCGCCAGCAGCGATCCGGGACTAGCGGGAGGGGGTGAGCAGTACTTC
CDR3aa: CASSDPGLAGGGEQYF

j_gene: TRBJ1-1
v_gene: TRBV18
d_gene: .
abundance: .
CDR3nt: TGTGCCAGCTCACCACCGCCGACAGCCATGAACACTGAAGCTTTCTTT
CDR3aa: CASSPPPTAMNTEAFF

j_gene: TRBJ1-5
v_gene: TRBV7-2
d_gene: .
abundance: .
CDR3nt: TGTGCCAGCGGCCATAGCGGTGGGGACCAGCCCCAGCATTTT
CDR3aa: CASGHSGGDQPQHF

j_gene: TRBJ2-7
v_gene: TRBV7-8
d_gene: TRBD1
abundance: many
CDR3nt: TGTGCCAGCAGCAAAGGACAGGGGCTCTACGAGCAGTACTTC
CDR3aa: CASSKGQGLYEQYF

j_gene: TRBJ2-7
v_gene: TRBV27
d_gene: TRBD2
abundance: many
CDR3nt: TGTGCCAGCAGTTTATTCTCCCCTACTAGCGGGAGGGCCGGCGAGCAGTACTTC
CDR3aa: CASSLFSPTSGRAGEQYF

j_gene: TRBJ1-2
v_gene: TRBV20-1
d_gene: .
abundance: many
CDR3nt: TGCAGTGCTAGAGTTGACGGGTCCTATGGCTACACCTTC
CDR3aa: CSARVDGSYGYTF

j_gene: TRBJ1-2
v_gene: TRBV27
d_gene: TRBD1
abundance: few
CDR3nt: TGTGCCAGCAGACTCGACAGGGACAACTATGGCTACACCTTC
CDR3aa: CASRLDRDNYGYTF

j_gene: TRBJ2-7
v_gene: TRBV7-8
d_gene: TRBD2
abundance: .
CDR3nt: TGTGCCAGCAGCACCCCGGGACTAGCGGTTTACGAGCAGTACTTC
CDR3aa: CASSTPGLAVYEQYF